This T cell receptor (beta chain) was sequenced in a study of blood T cell repertoires in COVID-19. For the study at large: PBMCs, B-cell-depleted T cells, or T cells were the source of the cDNA or gDNA that made up the material.

The authors' processing: Reference gene primer amplification in the assay estimated nucleated cell counts. Sequencing was performed with immunoSEQ multiplex PCR; in TCRdb, only in-frame clones are kept and a portion is missing. D and trimming come from the DNA, and the V and J calls and clone size come from that table. The table includes approximately 90,000 clones, around 83% detected once. CDR1 and CDR2 from the germline V gene are SNHLY and FYNNEI. The trim removed 6 bases at V and 6 bases at J, leaving 7 bases unmatched. This CDR3 is built from 13 residues. This sequence joins TRBV2 and TRBJ1-2, with 7 bases matching TRBD1. The sequence came from a man between 60 and 70 years old with acute or convalescent COVID-19. The specimen was peripheral blood. CDR3 protein: CASRDRWNDGYTF. DNA of the CDR3: TGTGCCAGCAGGGACAGGTGGAATGATGGCTACACCTTC.